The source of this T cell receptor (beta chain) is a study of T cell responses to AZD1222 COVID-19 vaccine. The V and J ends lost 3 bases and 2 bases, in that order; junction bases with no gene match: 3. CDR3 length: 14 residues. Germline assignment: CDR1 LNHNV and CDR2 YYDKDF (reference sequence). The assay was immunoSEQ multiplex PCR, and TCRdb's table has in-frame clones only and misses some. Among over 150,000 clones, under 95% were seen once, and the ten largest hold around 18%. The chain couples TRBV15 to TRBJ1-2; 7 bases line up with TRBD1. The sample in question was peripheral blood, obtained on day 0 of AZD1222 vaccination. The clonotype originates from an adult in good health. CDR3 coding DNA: TGTGCCACCAGCAGGGACAGGCAAAACTATGGCTACACCTTC. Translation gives CATSRDRQNYGYTF. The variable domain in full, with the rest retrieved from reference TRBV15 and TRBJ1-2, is DAMVIQNPRYQVTQFGKPVTLSCSQTLNHNVMYWYQQKSSQAPKLLFHYYDKDFNNEADTPDNFQSRRPNTSFCFLDIRSPGLGDTAMYLCATSRDRQNYGYTFGSGTRLTVV.